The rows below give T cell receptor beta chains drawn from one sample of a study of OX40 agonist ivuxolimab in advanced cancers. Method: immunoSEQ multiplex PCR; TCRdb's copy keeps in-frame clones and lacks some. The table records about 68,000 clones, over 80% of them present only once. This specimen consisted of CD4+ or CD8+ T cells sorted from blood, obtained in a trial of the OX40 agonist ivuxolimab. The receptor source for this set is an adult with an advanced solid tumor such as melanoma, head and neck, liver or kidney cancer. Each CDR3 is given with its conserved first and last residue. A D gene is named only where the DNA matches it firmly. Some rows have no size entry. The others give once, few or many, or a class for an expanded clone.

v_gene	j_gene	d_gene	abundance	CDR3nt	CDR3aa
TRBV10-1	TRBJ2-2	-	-	TGCGCCAGCAGTGATACGGGGGCCAAACCCACCGGGGAGCTGTTTTTT	CASSDTGAKPTGELFF
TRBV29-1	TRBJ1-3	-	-	TGCAGCGCTGTTTCCCTAGGAAACACCATATATTTT	CSAVSLGNTIYF
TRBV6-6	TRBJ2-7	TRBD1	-	TGTGCCAGCAGCCCCCGGGACAGGGGGCTATACGAGCAGTACTTC	CASSPRDRGLYEQYF
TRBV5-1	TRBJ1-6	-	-	TGCGCCAGCAGCCTAACCGGGACAAGGAATTCACCCCTCCACTTT	CASSLTGTRNSPLHF
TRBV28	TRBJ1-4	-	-	TGTGCCAGCAGTTTATGGCAGGCGGGAAGTGAAAAACTGTTTTTT	CASSLWQAGSEKLFF
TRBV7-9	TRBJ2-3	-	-	TGTGCCAGCAGTCGGGAGCGGGTAGCAGATACGCAGTATTTT	CASSRERVADTQYF
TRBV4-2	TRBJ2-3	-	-	TGTGCCAGCAGCCCCTTCTCTGCGGGCGCTTTTGCAGATACGCAGTATTTT	CASSPFSAGAFADTQYF
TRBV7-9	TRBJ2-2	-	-	TGTGCCAGCATCACCCACGGGGCAGGAAGAGACACCGGGGAGCTGTTTTTT	CASITHGAGRDTGELFF
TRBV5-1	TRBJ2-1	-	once	TGCGCCAGCAGGACAAACCCAATTGGCTCCTACAATGAGCAGTTCTTC	CASRTNPIGSYNEQFF
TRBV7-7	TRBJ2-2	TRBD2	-	TGTGCTAGCAGCCCACCTAGCGGGAGGGTAACCGGGGAGCTGTTTTTT	CASSPPSGRVTGELFF
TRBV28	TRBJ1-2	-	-	TGTGCCAGCAGTTGGGGGGTTGGAGGCTACACCTTC	CASSWGVGGYTF
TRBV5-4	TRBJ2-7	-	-	TGTGCCAGCAGCGCGGACATACCCTACGAGCAGTACTTC	CASSADIPYEQYF
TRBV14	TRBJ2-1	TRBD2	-	TGTGCCAGCAGCATGACTAGCGGAATATACAATGAGCAGTTCTTC	CASSMTSGIYNEQFF
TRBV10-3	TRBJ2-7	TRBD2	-	TGTGCCATCAGCGGGACTAGCGGGAGGTCCTACGAGCAGTACTTC	CAISGTSGRSYEQYF
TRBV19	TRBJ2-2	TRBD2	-	TGTGCCAGTAGTATCCCTAGCGGGGGAAACACCGGGGAGCTGTTTTTT	CASSIPSGGNTGELFF
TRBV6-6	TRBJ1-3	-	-	TGTGCCAGCAGTTACCAGGGGCTTGGAAACACCATATATTTT	CASSYQGLGNTIYF
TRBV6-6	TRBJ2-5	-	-	TGTGCCAGCAGCCCTTTTGAAGAGACCCAGTACTTC	CASSPFEETQYF
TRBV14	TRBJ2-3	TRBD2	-	TGTGCCAGCAAGCGGGAGACTAGCACAGATACGCAGTATTTT	CASKRETSTDTQYF
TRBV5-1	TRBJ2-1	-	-	TGCGCCAGCAGCTTGGAGGGAGCGATTTCCTACAATGAGCAGTTCTTC	CASSLEGAISYNEQFF
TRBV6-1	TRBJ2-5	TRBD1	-	TGTGCCAGCAGTCAGGACAGGGGGCGAGAGACCCAGTACTTC	CASSQDRGRETQYF
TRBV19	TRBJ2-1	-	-	TGTGCCAGTAGTATATCAGGGCTAGGGAATGAGCAGTTCTTC	CASSISGLGNEQFF
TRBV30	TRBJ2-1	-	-	TGTGCCTGGACATTGACAGGTAACCATGAGCAGTTCTTC	CAWTLTGNHEQFF
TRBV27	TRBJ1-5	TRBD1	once	TGTGCCAGCAGGAGACAGGGAGGAGAAGGACAGCCCCAGCATTTT	CASRRQGGEGQPQHF
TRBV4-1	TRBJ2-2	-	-	TGCGCCAGCAGCCAAGATCGGGTCAGGGGTTACGTGGAGCTGTTTTTT	CASSQDRVRGYVELFF
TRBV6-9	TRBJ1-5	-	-	TGTGCCAGCAGTTATCAGCCCCAGCATTTT	CASSYQPQHF
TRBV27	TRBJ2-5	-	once	TGTGCCAGCAGCCAGTGGGGGGAGGAGACCCAGTACTTC	CASSQWGEETQYF
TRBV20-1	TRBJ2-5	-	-	TGCAGTGCACGCCAAGAGACCCAGTACTTC	CSARQETQYF
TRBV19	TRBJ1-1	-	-	TGTGCCAGTAGTATGGAGAGGGCCCGCCGACTACCCGAAGCTTTCTTT	CASSMERARRLPEAFF
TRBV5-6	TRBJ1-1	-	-	TGTGCCAGCAGCTGGACAACAGCCTTGAACACTGAAGCTTTCTTT	CASSWTTALNTEAFF
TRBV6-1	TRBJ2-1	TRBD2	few	TGTGCCAGCAGTGAAGGACTAGCGGGTCTATTCTCCTACAATGAGCAGTTCTTC	CASSEGLAGLFSYNEQFF
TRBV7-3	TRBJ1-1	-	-	TGTGCCAGCAGCTTAAGTGGGACGGCGAACACTGAAGCTTTCTTT	CASSLSGTANTEAFF
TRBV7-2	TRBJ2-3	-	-	TGTGCCAGCAGCCGCGGTCGGGGTTTTTCTGATACGCAGTATTTT	CASSRGRGFSDTQYF
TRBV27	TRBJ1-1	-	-	TGTGCCAGCAGTTCACGACGGGAGACCACTGAAGCTTTCTTT	CASSSRRETTEAFF
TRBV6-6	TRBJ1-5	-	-	TGTGCCAGCAACCCCCCCCAACCTAGCAATCAGCCCCAGCATTTT	CASNPPQPSNQPQHF
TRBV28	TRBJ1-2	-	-	TGTGCCAGCAGTTCCAAAACTGGCCAATTCTTGGACAGAACTCATGGCTACACCTTC	CASSSKTGQFLDRTHGYTF
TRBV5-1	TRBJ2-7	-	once	TGCGCCAGCAGCCCAGATGGTAGCGCTCTCTACGAGCAGTACTTC	CASSPDGSALYEQYF
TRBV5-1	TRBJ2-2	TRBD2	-	TGCGCCAGCCGACCGGGACTAGCGGGAACCGGGGAGCTGTTTTTT	CASRPGLAGTGELFF
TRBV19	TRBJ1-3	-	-	TGTGCCAGTAGTGCGACAACTTCTGGAAACACCATATATTTT	CASSATTSGNTIYF
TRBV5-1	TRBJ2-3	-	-	TGCGCCAGCAGCTTGACAGGGCGTAGCACAGATACGCAGTATTTT	CASSLTGRSTDTQYF
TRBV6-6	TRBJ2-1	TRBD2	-	TGTGCCAGCAGTTACCGACTAGCGGGAGTGGATGAGCAGTTCTTC	CASSYRLAGVDEQFF
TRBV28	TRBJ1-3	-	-	TGTGCCAGCAGTTTAAGGGGGACTGGAAACACCATATATTTT	CASSLRGTGNTIYF
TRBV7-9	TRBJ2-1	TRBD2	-	TGTGCCAGCAGCTTCTTAGCGGGAGTCCACAATGAGCAGTTCTTC	CASSFLAGVHNEQFF
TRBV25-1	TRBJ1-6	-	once	TGTGCCAGCAGTGGGCTGACGGGGGCTAATTCACCCCTCCACTTT	CASSGLTGANSPLHF
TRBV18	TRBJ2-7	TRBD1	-	TGTGCCAGCTCACCCGGGACAGGGGGTTTTTACGAGCAGTACTTC	CASSPGTGGFYEQYF
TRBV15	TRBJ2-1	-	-	TGTGCCACCAGGGAGGGGGGGGCAGGGTACAATGAGCAGTTCTTC	CATREGGAGYNEQFF
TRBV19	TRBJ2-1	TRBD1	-	TGTGCCAGTACCAAACGGGGACAGGGGCAGAGTTTTAGTGAGCAGTTCTTC	CASTKRGQGQSFSEQFF
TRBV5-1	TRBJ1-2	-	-	TGCGCCAGCAGCTTGGTCGATTCTAACTATGGCTACACCTTC	CASSLVDSNYGYTF
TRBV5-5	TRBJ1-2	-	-	TGTGCCAGCACCCGACAGCCCCACTATGGCTACACCTTC	CASTRQPHYGYTF
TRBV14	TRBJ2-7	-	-	TGTGCCAGCAGCCATGTCGAGGACACCAACGAGCAGTACTTC	CASSHVEDTNEQYF
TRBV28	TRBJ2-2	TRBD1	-	TGTGCCAGCAGATCCCTTCTAGGACAGGGATCGAACACCGGGGAGCTGTTTTTT	CASRSLLGQGSNTGELFF